The 14 T cell receptor beta chains presented below share a single source sample, sequenced in a study of T cell repertoires in cytomegalovirus infection. TCRdb called the reads again in MiXCR, with one record for every CDR3 protein. The profile shows some 100,000 distinct CDR3 sequences, 20% to 30% of them singletons. Sequencing used CD8+ T cells from PBMCs. The receptors shown here come from a human donor in good health (CMV status not recorded). Some clones in this sample may be carry-over from other donors' samples.

This clonotype appeared once. The rearrangement uses TRBV13 and TRBJ2-7; 11 bases are shared with TRBD2. The CDR3 length is 16 residues. Looked up from germline, CDR1 is PRHDT and CDR2 is FYEKMQ (reference sequence). The V segment lost 2 bases and the J segment 4 bases; nucleotides outside the gene matches: 7. The CDR3 nucleotides are TGTGCCAGCAGCTTAAAAACTAGCGGGAGAAGTTACGAGCAGTACTTC. Amino acid sequence: CASSLKTSGRSYEQYF. The full variable domain, rest sourced from reference TRBV13 and TRBJ2-7, is AAGVIQSPRHLIKEKRETATLKCYPIPRHDTVYWYQQGPGQDPQFLISFYEKMQSDKGSIPDRFSAQQFSDYHSELNMSSLELGDSALYFCASSLKTSGRSYEQYFGPGTRLTVT.

This clonotype has at least ten counts. The chain links TRBV7-2 to TRBJ1-6; 11 nucleotides line up with TRBD1. Germline CDR1 reads SGHTA; CDR2 reads FQGNSA. V shed 5 bases and J 8 bases; nucleotides not matched to a gene: 14. This CDR3 comprises 18 residues. DNA for the CDR3: TGTGCCAGCAGCATCTCTGTGGACAGGGGGCGTCGGGATTCACCCCTCCACTTT. Protein: CASSISVDRGRRDSPLHF.

This clonotype was seen more than once but under ten times. The rearrangement joins TRBV25-1 to TRBJ2-5; the D gene is possibly TRBD2 (6 bases). The germline gives CDR1 MGHDK, CDR2 SYGVNS. CDR3 length: 14 residues. V lost 3 bases and J 5 bases, leaving 13 bases between the germline ends. CDR3 nucleotides: TGTGCCAGCAGTGACCTCGGAGGGGTGGAGACCCAGTACTTC. Amino acids: CASSDLGGVETQYF.

Ten or more counts support this clonotype. The V gene is TRBV7-9, the J gene TRBJ2-5; 8 positions agree with TRBD1. Germline assignment: CDR1 SEHNR and CDR2 FQNEAQ (reference sequence). The ends lost 4 bases at V and 3 bases at J; junction bases unmatched: 4. The CDR3 runs 14 residues. DNA of the CDR3: TGTGCCAGCAGCTCGGAGACAGGGGAAGAGACCCAGTACTTC. Translating gives CASSSETGEETQYF.

The chain is built from TRBV4-1 and TRBJ2-7, with TRBD2 matching over 7 bases. Germline loops: CDR1 MGHRA, CDR2 YSYEKL. This CDR3 spans 15 amino acids. V shed 4 bases and J 6 bases; nucleotides not matched to a gene: 12. In DNA form, the CDR3 reads TGCGCCAGCAGCCGAAGTGAGGGAGGGTTGGGCGAGCAGTACTTC. Encoded protein: CASSRSEGGLGEQYF.

This clonotype was detected only a few times. V and J are TRBV29-1 and TRBJ1-2; D unclear. V lost 6 bases and J lost 6, with 20 bases in between. The CDR3 contains 14 residues. CDR1 is SQVTM and CDR2 is ANQGSEA in the germline V gene. CDR3 residues: CSVTPGPPGDGYTF. In DNA form, the CDR3 reads TGCAGCGTCACGCCGGGTCCCCCGGGAGATGGCTACACCTTC. Combining the CDR3 with reference TRBV29-1 and TRBJ1-2 gives the whole variable domain SAVISQKPSRDICQRGTSLTIQCQVDSQVTMMFWYRQQPGQSLTLIATANQGSEATYESGFVIDKFPISRPNLTFSTLTVSNMSPEDSSIYLCSVTPGPPGDGYTFGSGTRLTVV.

V is TRBV6-2 or TRBV6-3 and J is TRBJ1-2; a weak D match, TRBD1 (5 bases). The CDR3 extends over 13 amino acids. Germline CDR1 reads MNHEY; CDR2 reads SVGEGT. Deletions cut 0 bases from V and 8 bases from J, with 10 bases between. The CDR3 is CASSYSTGQGYTF. Written as DNA, the CDR3 is TGTGCCAGCAGTTACTCGACGGGGCAGGGCTACACCTTC.

The genes are TRBV9 and TRBJ2-5; D gene ambiguous. The CDR3 has 10 residues. The V gene lost 8 bases and the J gene lost 3 bases, with 5 bases spanning the gap. Germline CDR1 reads SGDLS; CDR2 reads YYNGEE. CDR3 sequence reads: CASGEETQYF. DNA of the CDR3: TGTGCCAGTGGGGAAGAGACCCAGTACTTC.

In its sample, this clonotype was seen many times. The chain has TRBV7-2 and TRBJ1-1; TRBD1 matches 8 bases. CDR1 and CDR2 from the germline V gene are SGHTA and FQGNSA. V was pared by 3 bases and J by 1 base, with 7 bases of the junction left unmatched. This CDR3 is built from 16 residues. This CDR3 reads CASSLLWTGTNTEAFF. In DNA, the CDR3 is TGTGCCAGCAGCTTGCTGTGGACAGGGACGAACACTGAAGCTTTCTTT.

This chain connects TRBV12-3 or TRBV12-4 to TRBJ2-4; possible D gene TRBD2, 5 bases. The ends were cut back, 4 bases at V and 6 bases at J, with 13 bases in the middle. This CDR3 has 14 amino acids. DNA of the CDR3: TGTGCCAGCAGTTCGCGGGTAGCAGGAAACATTCAGTACTTC. Amino acids: CASSSRVAGNIQYF.

This clonotype has at least ten counts. This rearrangement joins TRBV11-2 to TRBJ2-5, with D perhaps TRBD1 (5 bases). Germline assignment: CDR1 SGHAT and CDR2 FQNNGV. The CDR3 is 17 amino acids. V was clipped by 0 bases and J by 2 bases, with 16 bases between them. The CDR3 bases are TGTGCCAGCAGCTTAGATTCGACAGATTTAGCTCAAGAGACCCAGTACTTC. Translating it yields CASSLDSTDLAQETQYF.

This clonotype was recorded many times. This chain links TRBV7-2 with TRBJ2-3, with 8 bases matching TRBD1. CDR1 SGHTA and CDR2 FQGNSA come from the germline V gene. Germline trimming cut 0 bases from V and 4 bases from J; bases unmatched to any gene: 0. CDR3 length: 14 residues. CDR3 sequence reads: CASSLADRADTQYF. DNA for the CDR3: TGTGCCAGCAGCTTAGCGGACAGGGCAGATACGCAGTATTTT.

Comment on this clonotype: This could be a read error, since a much larger clone is one nucleotide away. The J gene is TRBJ1-2, the V gene TRBV6-6; the D is unclear. Germline CDR1 MNHNY, CDR2 SVGAGI (reference sequence). The CDR3 spans 17 residues. In DNA, the CDR3 is TGTGCCAGCAGGGGGTATGATGGCCAATCGGTAAACTATGGCTACTCCTTC. This translates into CASRGYDGQSVNYGYSF.

The J gene is TRBJ1-6, the V gene TRBV28; 9 bases map to TRBD1. J was trimmed by 5 bases and V by 2 bases; bases with no gene match: 4. This CDR3 has 16 amino acids. Looked up from germline, CDR1 is MDHEN and CDR2 is SYDVKM. The CDR3 region has the DNA TGTGCCAGCAGTTTAGAACAGGGGGCGCATAATTCACCCCTCCACTTT. Its protein product is CASSLEQGAHNSPLHF.